This entry features one T cell receptor beta chain sequence. The data belong to a study of cytomegalovirus exposure and HLA in healthy donors. Researchers ran the PCR with 60 Vbeta and 13 Jbeta primers. Assay used: immunoSEQ multiplex PCR; TCRdb lists only in-frame clones, some missing. This sample yields 100,000 to 150,000 clones, of which about 73% are seen a single time; roughly 8.2% belongs to the top ten. The CDR3 length is 15 residues. Per germline, CDR1 SNHLY and CDR2 FYNNEI. V trimming: 6 bases; J trimming: 6 bases; junction bases outside the gene matches: 10. Sequencing used PBMCs. This sequence joins TRBV2 and TRBJ1-5, with TRBD1 identical over 8 bases. This receptor was identified in a woman in her thirties or forties in good health and CMV-seropositive. CDR3 nucleotides: TGTGCCAGCAGCTGGAGACAGGGGCTGGGTCAGCCCCAGCATTTT. Protein: CASSWRQGLGQPQHF.